This entry lists 10 T cell receptor beta chains sequenced from one sample in a study of CD8 T cells in ankylosing spondylitis. TCRdb re-called the 5' RACE reads through MiXCR, storing one row per CDR3 protein. There are roughly 150,000 distinct CDR3 sequences in the sample; roughly 34% occur only once, and about 6% lies in the top ten. Input material: synovial fluid, either unsorted or a sorted T cell fraction (not recorded which). The receptors here all came from a male donor with ankylosing spondylitis.

The gene calls are TRBV12-3 or TRBV12-4 and TRBJ2-2; a weak D match, TRBD2 (5 bases). V lost 3 bases and J lost 0, with 11 bases in between. The CDR3 runs to 16 residues. DNA of the CDR3: TGTGCCAGCAGTTTGCGGGCCAGCTCGAACACCGGGGAGCTGTTTTTT. This codes for CASSLRASSNTGELFF.

The rearrangement joins TRBV3-1 to TRBJ2-7; perhaps D is TRBD1 or TRBD2 (5 bases each). The V gene lost 6 bases and the J gene lost 1 base, with 13 bases spanning the gap. The CDR3 contains 14 residues. CDR1 and CDR2 (germline): LGHDT, YNNKEL (reference sequence). The CDR3 loop reads CASSHGTGSYEQYF. CDR3 sequence (DNA): TGTGCCAGCAGTCACGGGACGGGATCCTACGAGCAGTACTTC.

This chain's CDR3 is CASHGGHYTGELFF. In DNA form, the CDR3 reads TGTGCCAGCCATGGGGGACATTACACCGGGGAGCTGTTTTTT. The rearrangement joins TRBV11-2 to TRBJ2-2, with D perhaps matching TRBD1 (6 bases). Germline CDR1 is SGHAT and CDR2 is FQNNGV. This CDR3 has 14 amino acids. V lost 8 bases to trimming and J lost 3 bases, with 13 bases between them.

The V gene is TRBV5-6, the J gene TRBJ2-7; D is unclear. CDR1 is SGHDT, CDR2 YYEEEE, per germline. This CDR3 is 13 amino acids long. Trimming took off 1 base at V and 5 bases at J, with 10 bases between the two ends. The CDR3 DNA follows: TGTGCCAGCAGCTTGTTAGACCTCGACGAGCAGTACTTC. This encodes CASSLLDLDEQYF.

This clonotype was counted between two and nine times. The chain joins TRBV12-3 or TRBV12-4 to TRBJ2-5, with D unclear. Trimming shortened V by 3 bases and J by 5 bases, and 10 bases separated the two germline ends. This CDR3 has 13 amino acids. CDR3 nucleotide sequence: TGTGCCAGCAGTTTGGCAGAATCGGAGACCCAGTACTTC. It is translated as CASSLAESETQYF.

This clonotype was counted between two and nine times. This chain links TRBV5-1 with TRBJ2-1, with 7 bases matching TRBD2. The V gene end was trimmed by 0 bases and the J gene end by 6 bases; junction bases not matched to a gene: 9. The CDR3 spans 16 residues. CDR1 and CDR2 from the germline V gene are SGHRS and YFSETQ. In nucleotides, the CDR3 is TGCGCCAGCAGCTTGGGCAGCGGGGCCCCCGTCAATGAGCAGTTCTTC. It encodes CASSLGSGAPVNEQFF.

This clonotype came up a few times. V usage is TRBV6-2 or TRBV6-3 and J usage is TRBJ2-1; possibly TRBD1 or TRBD2 for D (6 bases each). This CDR3 is 16 amino acids long. The germline V gene has CDR1 MNHEY and CDR2 SVGEGT. Deletions cut 10 bases from V and 0 bases from J, with 19 bases between. The CDR3 loop reads CAISRTGAGSYNEQFF. CDR3 in DNA: TGTGCCATCAGCCGAACGGGGGCCGGCTCCTACAATGAGCAGTTCTTC.

CDR3 residues: CSVRKAGDEQYF. The CDR3 coding sequence is TGCAGCGTTCGGAAGGCAGGGGACGAGCAGTACTTC. This rearrangement joins TRBV29-1 to TRBJ2-7; TRBD1 is a possible D gene (6 bases). This CDR3 has 12 amino acids. In germline, CDR1 is SQVTM, CDR2 ANQGSEA. V lost 5 bases and J lost 5, with 13 bases in between.

The chain joins TRBV15 to TRBJ1-1; no clear D. Per germline, CDR1 LNHNV and CDR2 YYDKDF (reference sequence). Trimming took off 3 bases at V and 6 bases at J, with 17 bases between the two ends. CDR3 length equals 15 residues. CDR3 residues: CATSRPNAGFSEAFF. The CDR3 region has the DNA TGTGCCACCAGCAGGCCCAATGCGGGATTTTCTGAAGCTTTCTTT.

This clonotype was seen a handful of times. V is TRBV30 and J is TRBJ1-5, with D tentatively TRBD1 (5 bases). Germline CDR1 reads GTSNPN; CDR2 reads SVGIG (reference sequence). The CDR3 sequence is 14 residues long. The ends were cut back, 4 bases at V and 3 bases at J, with 13 bases in the middle. Here the CDR3 reads CAWTLDGTNQPQHF. The CDR3 nucleotides read TGTGCCTGGACCTTGGACGGGACCAATCAGCCCCAGCATTTT.